This entry is about one T cell receptor beta chain. Its specificity is not known. The sample belongs to a study of cytomegalovirus exposure and HLA in healthy donors. Study-wide results and limits: Later analysis demonstrated an association between a missense DCLRE1C variant and TCR beta V- and J-gene trimming.

The PCR had 60 Vbeta and 13 Jbeta primers. In the study's own analysis: An analysis that came later counted around 80 million unique TCR beta chains, approximately 10 million shared. The repertoire was sequenced with immunoSEQ multiplex PCR; TCRdb's copy has only in-frame clones and lacks some. V and J calls and clone size are as listed in that table; D and trimming were resolved from the DNA. The table includes fewer than 250,000 clones, about 76% detected once. This CDR3 contains 15 residues. The ends lost 6 bases at V and 2 bases at J; junction bases unmatched: 7. CDR1 SNHLY and CDR2 FYNNEI come from the germline V gene.

The sample comprised PBMCs. The V call is TRBV2, the J call TRBJ1-3; 7 bases align to TRBD1. This sequence originates from a male donor in good health and CMV-seropositive. CDR3 loop: CASRFRDSPGNTIYF. In DNA form, the CDR3 reads TGTGCCAGCAGGTTTAGGGACAGTCCTGGAAACACCATATATTTT.